This TCR beta chain appears in the sequencing data of a study of cytomegalovirus exposure and HLA in healthy donors. Study details: In terms of ancestry, the Caucasian-associated cluster contained roughly 80% of the roughly 360 genotyped donors.

About this clone: Its specificity is not known.

The ends lost 2 bases at V and 3 bases at J; junction bases unmatched: 11. Germline loops: CDR1 SGHDT, CDR2 YYEEEE. This CDR3 contains 16 residues. Study-level points and caveats: A missense variant in DCLRE1C was later tied to TCR beta V- and J-gene trimming.

PCR amplification relied on 60 Vbeta primers (plus 13 Jbeta primers). Original methodology: Counted up in a later analysis, unique TCR beta chains came to about 83 million, with around 11 million shared. The repertoire was sequenced with immunoSEQ multiplex PCR; TCRdb's copy has only in-frame clones and lacks some. That table is the source of V, J and clone size, and D and trimming were worked out from the DNA. The data show tens of thousands of clones, with roughly 67% seen just once and 5.4% held by the top ten. V usage is TRBV5-6 and J usage is TRBJ2-7, with 7 bases that match TRBD1. The material sequenced was PBMCs. This TCR was sampled from a man aged 50 to 59 in good health and CMV-seronegative. In DNA form, the CDR3 reads TGTGCCAGCAGCTTCTTTGGGTGGACAGGCCGCTACGAGCAGTACTTC. This translates into CASSFFGWTGRYEQYF.